This T cell receptor beta chain was sequenced during a study of blood T cells in healthy people across ages. Study-level points and caveats: Unsorted PBMCs blocked a conclusive comparison of naive and antigen-experienced cells.

Sample-barcoded 5' priming and a J-beta primer mix drove a second PCR of about 7 to 12 cycles. MiXCR, run by TCRdb on the 5' RACE reads, gives a single entry per CDR3 protein. The sample includes around 1,500,000 distinct CDR3 sequences, 28% of them seen just once. The table lists this clonotype with a few counts. Its antigen is undetermined. Peripheral blood, about 9.4 milliliters per donor, was collected. Isolated per sample were at least 7 million PBMCs. Per sample, extraction of total RNA gave at least 6 micrograms in every case. The germline V gene has CDR1 SEHNR and CDR2 FQNEAQ (reference sequence). Trimming shortened V by 5 bases and J by 7 bases, and 12 bases separated the two germline ends. The CDR3 length is 12 residues.

What was sequenced was blood. The V call is TRBV7-9, the J call TRBJ2-7, with unresolved D. This TCR was recovered from a woman aged 25-40 years in good health. CDR3 sequence reads: CASSTQPREQYF. In nucleotides, the CDR3 is TGTGCCAGCAGCACCCAGCCAAGAGAGCAGTACTTC.